The 20 T cell receptor beta chains below all came from one sample that was sequenced in a study of blood T cell repertoires in COVID-19. The repertoire was sequenced with immunoSEQ multiplex PCR; TCRdb's copy has only in-frame clones and lacks some. The sample carries hundreds of thousands of clones, about nine tenths recorded once. Material: peripheral blood. These receptors were obtained from a woman aged 30 to 39 with active or convalescent COVID-19.

This chain uses TRBV9 with TRBJ2-2, with 8 nucleotides matching TRBD2. Germline values: CDR1 SGDLS, CDR2 YYNGEE. The V gene end was trimmed by 4 bases and the J gene end by 6 bases; junction bases not matched to a gene: 11. The CDR3 totals 16 residues. As DNA, the CDR3 is TGTGCCAGCAGCCCCCTTACTGCGCGGGAGGCCGGGGAGCTGTTTTTT. This sequence encodes CASSPLTAREAGELFF.

The chain couples TRBV5-6 to TRBJ1-1; D is unresolved. This CDR3 has 14 residues. V lost 4 bases and J 4 bases, leaving 14 bases between the germline ends. Germline CDR1 reads SGHDT; CDR2 reads YYEEEE. CDR3 protein: CASSADLPGTEAFF. The CDR3 nucleotides read TGTGCCAGCAGCGCTGACCTACCGGGCACTGAAGCTTTCTTT.

The chain employs TRBV6-5 and TRBJ2-1; 11 positions match TRBD2. This CDR3 contains 15 residues. The junction had 3 bases not matched to a gene; V was cut back by 5 bases and J by 3 bases. CDR1 and CDR2 from the germline V gene are MNHEY and SVGAGI. Here the CDR3 DNA reads TGTGCCAGCAGTCGGGGACTAGCGGACTACAATGAGCAGTTCTTC. Its translation is CASSRGLADYNEQFF.

The chain recombines TRBV6-5 with TRBJ2-1; TRBD2 matches 12 bases. The V and J ends lost 6 bases and 8 bases, in that order; junction bases with no gene match: 5. CDR3 length equals 14 residues. The germline gives CDR1 MNHEY, CDR2 SVGAGI. Here the CDR3 reads CASSLTSGSHEQFF. In nucleotides, the CDR3 is TGTGCCAGCAGCTTGACTAGCGGGAGCCATGAGCAGTTCTTC.

The V and J genes are TRBV5-1 and TRBJ1-6; possibly TRBD1 for D (6 bases). CDR1 and CDR2 (germline): SGHRS, YFSETQ. The V end lost 0 bases, the J end lost 7 bases, and 11 bases lay between the germline ends. The CDR3 consists of 15 residues. The CDR3 DNA reads as TGCGCCAGCAGCTTGGCTGACAGGTTCAATTCACCCCTCCACTTT. Amino acids: CASSLADRFNSPLHF.

Concerning this clone itself: This sample also contains other DNA sequences that code for the same CDR3. V gene TRBV6-5 combines with J gene TRBJ2-1; 13 positions agree with TRBD2. Germline CDR1 reads MNHEY; CDR2 reads SVGAGI. The CDR3 is 15 residues long. V lost 6 bases, J lost 8 bases, and 7 bases stayed unmatched. The chain's CDR3 is CASRPGLAGSDEQFF. The CDR3 bases are TGTGCCAGCAGGCCGGGACTAGCGGGATCCGATGAGCAGTTCTTC.

J is TRBJ1-5 and V is TRBV2; tentative D call: TRBD1 (6 bases). V was cut by 5 bases and J by 7 bases, with 15 bases left in between. The CDR3 is 14 residues long. Germline CDR1 reads SNHLY; CDR2 reads FYNNEI. This CDR3 is CASSRGTSGQPQHF. CDR3 bases: TGTGCCAGCAGTAGAGGGACATCAGGACAGCCCCAGCATTTT.

This sequence joins TRBV2 and TRBJ2-1; the D gene is possibly TRBD2 (5 bases). The CDR3 has 14 amino acids. CDR1 and CDR2 (germline): SNHLY, FYNNEI. V was cut by 4 bases and J by 5 bases, with 12 bases left in between. The CDR3: CASSGFLADNEQFF. The CDR3 nucleotides read TGTGCCAGCAGTGGATTTCTAGCAGACAATGAGCAGTTCTTC.

This clone was seen a few times. CDR3 sequence: CASSLVWGQVYEQYF. The CDR3 DNA reads TGTGCCAGCAGCTTAGTCTGGGGACAGGTCTACGAGCAGTACTTC. This chain connects TRBV7-8 to TRBJ2-7; 8 nucleotides align to TRBD1. V lost 1 base and J lost 3; bases outside the gene matches: 5. Germline lookup yields CDR1 SGHVS and CDR2 FQNEAQ. The CDR3 runs 15 residues.

This chain connects TRBV19 to TRBJ2-3, with TRBD1 identical over 7 bases. Germline V gene lookup returns CDR1 LNHDA and CDR2 SQIVND (reference sequence). The CDR3 runs 15 residues. V gave up 3 bases and J gave up 3 bases; unmatched junction bases: 6. The CDR3 coding sequence is TGTGCCAGTAGTATTTCGGGACAGCCTACAGATACGCAGTATTTT. Protein: CASSISGQPTDTQYF.

The V gene is TRBV4-1, the J gene TRBJ2-5; the match to TRBD2 covers 9 bases. Germline CDR1 is MGHRA and CDR2 is YSYEKL. J gave up 5 bases and V 3 bases, and 10 bases lay outside the gene matches. The CDR3 totals 16 residues. For the CDR3, the DNA is TGCGCCAGCAGCCAGCAAGGTAGCGGGAGTGAGGAGACCCAGTACTTC. Residues: CASSQQGSGSEETQYF.

Remarks on this clone: The sample contains more than one DNA sequence encoding this CDR3. The chain links TRBV7-9 to TRBJ1-2; D remains ambiguous. Germline V CDR1 and CDR2: SEHNR, FQNEAQ (reference sequence). The CDR3 sequence is 12 residues long. Trimming pared 1 base from V and 4 bases from J, leaving 4 bases between. The chain's CDR3 is CASSLGSYGYTF. CDR3 sequence (DNA): TGTGCCAGCAGCTTAGGCAGCTATGGCTACACCTTC. Based on the CDR3 plus reference TRBV7-9 and TRBJ1-2, the full variable domain is DTGVSQNPRHKITKRGQNVTFRCDPISEHNRLYWYRQTLGQGPEFLTYFQNEAQLEKSRLLSDRFSAERPKGSFSTLEIQRTEQGDSAMYLCASSLGSYGYTFGSGTRLTVV.

The chain employs TRBV18 and TRBJ2-3; no clear D gene. The CDR3 contains 16 residues. Trimming left V 1 base short and J 0 bases short, with 11 bases between. From germline, CDR1 is KGHSH and CDR2 LQKENI. CDR3 region: CASSPQMSTSTDTQYF. The CDR3, as DNA: TGTGCCAGCTCACCACAGATGTCAACTAGCACAGATACGCAGTATTTT.

The chain is built from TRBV5-1 and TRBJ2-3, with 11 bases lining up with TRBD2. This CDR3 is 15 amino acids long. The junction had 5 bases not matched to a gene; V was cut back by 6 bases and J by 2 bases. Germline loops: CDR1 SGHRS, CDR2 YFSETQ. CDR3 loop: CASKLAGGPTDTQYF. In nucleotides, the CDR3 is TGCGCCAGCAAATTAGCGGGGGGGCCCACAGATACGCAGTATTTT.

This chain joins TRBV28 and TRBJ1-1, with 9 positions matching TRBD1. The CDR3 is 15 amino acids. Germline CDR1 reads MDHEN; CDR2 reads SYDVKM. V gave up 5 bases and J gave up 10 bases; unmatched junction bases: 14. The CDR3 spells CASSATGGVSGGAFF. The CDR3 coding sequence is TGTGCCAGCAGTGCAACAGGGGGCGTCAGCGGGGGAGCTTTCTTT.

V is TRBV7-6 and J is TRBJ1-2, with 9 bases fitting TRBD1. V lost 5 bases, J lost 6 bases, and 10 bases stayed unmatched. Germline V CDR1 and CDR2: SGHVS, FNYEAQ. The CDR3 has 15 amino acids. The CDR3 DNA follows: TGTGCCAGCAGCCCTGGGACAGGGCTTTTAGATGGCTACACCTTC. Protein sequence: CASSPGTGLLDGYTF.

The chain recombines TRBV4-2 with TRBJ2-3; TRBD2 agrees at 11 bases. The CDR3 covers 16 residues. V lost 3 bases and J lost 4; bases outside the gene matches: 6. CDR1 and CDR2 from the germline V gene are LGHNA and YNFKEQ. The DNA of the CDR3 is TGTGCCAGCAGCCATGAGACTAGCGGGGTCGCAGATACGCAGTATTTT. Protein product: CASSHETSGVADTQYF.

The chain joins TRBV18 to TRBJ1-1; 9 nucleotides agree with TRBD1. V trimming: 6 bases; J trimming: 4 bases; junction bases outside the gene matches: 3. CDR3 length equals 13 residues. Germline V lookup: CDR1 KGHSH, CDR2 LQKENI. DNA of the CDR3: TGTGCCAGCTCCCAGGGACAGGGCACTGAAGCTTTCTTT. Amino acid sequence: CASSQGQGTEAFF.

The chain links TRBV6-1 to TRBJ1-2; no firm D call. The CDR3 has 15 residues. The germline V and J ends were trimmed by 2 bases and 3 bases, with 13 bases remaining between them. Germline loops: CDR1 MNHNS, CDR2 SASEGT. The CDR3 loop is CASSESRVYHYGYTF. The CDR3 DNA sequence: TGTGCCAGCAGTGAATCGAGAGTTTATCACTATGGCTACACCTTC.

V gene TRBV6-1 combines with J gene TRBJ2-1, with 11 positions matching TRBD2. Looked up from germline, CDR1 is MNHNS and CDR2 is SASEGT. The CDR3 is 20 amino acids. Unmatched junction bases numbered 14, after V lost 4 bases and J lost 0 bases. CDR3 coding DNA: TGTGCCAGCAGTGGACTTTGGGATCTAGCGGGGGGACGCTCCTACAATGAGCAGTTCTTC. This encodes CASSGLWDLAGGRSYNEQFF.